The next 10 T cell receptor beta chains were all read from a single sample in a study of CD8 T cells in Susac syndrome. Reverse transcription of about 0.45 to 1 ug RNA was carried out with random hexamers. TCRdb independently ran MiXCR on the immunoSEQ multiplex PCR reads; one entry per CDR3 protein. Of 180,000 or so distinct CDR3 sequences in the sample, 90% to 95% were seen once. The sample was CD4+ T cells from PBMCs. Source of these receptors: a human donor in good health.

The gene calls are TRBV13 and TRBJ2-5, with a tentative D call TRBD1 (5 bases). This CDR3 has 13 amino acids. V lost 3 bases and J 3 bases, leaving 8 bases between the germline ends. The germline V gene encodes CDR1 PRHDT and CDR2 FYEKMQ (reference sequence). The CDR3 loop is CASSFADKETQYF. DNA for the CDR3: TGTGCCAGCAGCTTCGCGGACAAAGAGACCCAGTACTTC. Variable domain in full (rest from reference TRBV13 and TRBJ2-5): AAGVIQSPRHLIKEKRETATLKCYPIPRHDTVYWYQQGPGQDPQFLISFYEKMQSDKGSIPDRFSAQQFSDYHSELNMSSLELGDSALYFCASSFADKETQYFGPGTRLLVL.

The chain recombines TRBV20-1 with TRBJ1-5, with D uncertain. Trimming left V 4 bases short and J 4 bases short, with 14 bases between. The germline V gene encodes CDR1 DFQATT and CDR2 SNEGSKA (reference sequence). The CDR3 runs 14 residues. The CDR3 reads CSANSVSTNQPQHF. The CDR3 bases are TGCAGTGCTAATTCGGTGTCTACGAATCAGCCCCAGCATTTT.

CDR3 bases: TGTGCCAGCAGCTTAGCTGTCAGGGCCTACGAGCAGTACTTC. Translating it yields CASSLAVRAYEQYF. J is TRBJ2-7 and V is TRBV7-9; D is possibly TRBD1 (5 bases). The CDR3 has 14 residues. Trimming took off 0 bases at V and 2 bases at J, with 8 bases between the two ends. Germline values: CDR1 SEHNR, CDR2 FQNEAQ (reference sequence).

The chain employs TRBV20-1 and TRBJ1-2; 9 bases are a match to TRBD1. The germline CDR1 and CDR2 sequences are DFQATT and SNEGSKA (reference sequence). J gave up 8 bases and V 1 base, and 8 bases lay outside the gene matches. This CDR3 is 14 amino acids long. The DNA of the CDR3 is TGCAGTGCTAGAGCCCGCCGGACAGGGGAAGGCTACACCTTC. It codes for CSARARRTGEGYTF.

Only one count was recorded for this clonotype. V usage is TRBV20-1 and J usage is TRBJ2-7; 9 bases align to TRBD1. The V gene's germline CDR1 is DFQATT and CDR2 SNEGSKA (reference sequence). This CDR3 spans 14 amino acids. The ends lost 3 bases at V and 6 bases at J; junction bases unmatched: 9. The CDR3 loop is CSASKGTGRSEQYF. CDR3 coding DNA: TGCAGTGCTAGTAAGGGGACAGGGCGCAGCGAGCAGTACTTC.

This clonotype was seen a single time. The chain employs TRBV20-1 and TRBJ2-7; 16 bases agree with TRBD2. V lost 6 bases to trimming and J lost 4 bases; unmatched junction nucleotides: 9. The V gene's germline CDR1 is DFQATT and CDR2 SNEGSKA (reference sequence). This CDR3 region has 16 residues. Here the CDR3 DNA reads TGCAGTGCCACTGGGACTAGCGGGGGGGCCGGTTACGAGCAGTACTTC. Its translation is CSATGTSGGAGYEQYF.

The chain couples TRBV6-5 to TRBJ2-7, with no clear D. Trimming left V 7 bases short and J 4 bases short, with 14 bases between. The CDR3 totals 13 residues. The germline V gene has CDR1 MNHEY and CDR2 SVGAGI. The CDR3 DNA reads as TGTGCCAGCATGCGGTCTGGCCGGTACGAGCAGTACTTC. Its translation is CASMRSGRYEQYF.

This clonotype has just one count. The rearrangement uses TRBV29-1 and TRBJ2-1, with D possibly being TRBD1 (6 bases). Germline V gene lookup returns CDR1 SQVTM and CDR2 ANQGSEA. This CDR3 has 17 residues. Trimming took off 6 bases at V and 6 bases at J, with 27 bases between the two ends. The CDR3 reads CSVVLHRVSRVGNEQFF. In nucleotides, the CDR3 is TGCAGCGTCGTACTACACAGGGTGTCCCGGGTGGGCAATGAGCAGTTCTTC.

The V gene is TRBV7-9, the J gene TRBJ1-1; the D is unclear. Germline-derived CDR1 and CDR2 are SEHNR and FQNEAQ (reference sequence). The CDR3 consists of 13 residues. The CDR3 spells CAIGSNSVPEAFF. In DNA form, the CDR3 reads TGTGCTATAGGCAGCAATTCGGTGCCTGAAGCTTTCTTT.

This chain connects TRBV7-8 to TRBJ2-7; D possibly uses TRBD1 or TRBD2 (6 bases each). Germline-derived CDR1 and CDR2 are SGHVS and FQNEAQ. The V gene lost 1 base and the J gene lost 6 bases, with 10 bases spanning the gap. The CDR3 spans 13 residues. CDR3 loop: CASSLVRGVEQYF. Here the CDR3 DNA reads TGTGCCAGCAGCTTAGTGAGGGGGGTCGAGCAGTACTTC.